Presented here are 14 T cell receptor beta chains from one specimen sequenced in a study of vaccination and CD4 T cells after COVID-19. The Oncomine TCR Beta short-read assay generated sequence data from the DNA of cultured CD4+ T cells. TCRdb processed the PCR reads anew with MiXCR; each CDR3 protein has one entry. The sample has about 8,500 distinct CDR3 sequences; roughly 24% are singletons. The treatment here: roughly 10-day PBMC culture with coronavirus spike peptide pools or control peptides (ViraFEST assay). Their target antigens are unknown. Material for sequencing was cultured CD4+ T cells from blood. These receptors were taken from a human donor with COVID-19.

The chain recombines TRBV5-1 with TRBJ1-1, with TRBD1 matching 9 bases. Germline loops: CDR1 SGHRS, CDR2 YFSETQ. V shed 4 bases, J shed 1 base, and the junction held 11 bases outside the gene matches. The CDR3 has 17 residues. The CDR3 is CASSRSGTGLQNTEAFF. CDR3 coding DNA: TGCGCCAGCAGCCGATCGGGGACAGGGCTTCAGAACACTGAAGCTTTCTTT.

CDR3 amino acids: CASSDGSHGYTF. In nucleotides, the CDR3 is TGTGCCAGCAGTGACGGTAGCCATGGCTACACCTTC. The chain uses TRBV2 and TRBJ1-2; D remains unclear. There are 12 residues in the CDR3. V shed 3 bases and J shed 6 bases, with 8 bases lying between them. Germline lookup yields CDR1 SNHLY and CDR2 FYNNEI.

The chain links TRBV28 to TRBJ2-7; tentatively, D is TRBD1 (6 bases). The CDR3 is 13 amino acids. Germline assignment: CDR1 MDHEN and CDR2 SYDVKM. The germline V and J ends were trimmed by 2 bases and 7 bases, with 12 bases remaining between them. This CDR3 reads CASSLMQGREQYF. The CDR3 region has the DNA TGTGCCAGCAGTTTAATGCAGGGGCGTGAGCAGTACTTC.

This clonotype was counted only a few times. The chain uses TRBV12-3 or TRBV12-4 and TRBJ1-4; D remains unclear. This CDR3 comprises 13 residues. V gave up 3 bases and J gave up 7 bases, with 9 bases separating them. CDR3 loop: CASSFSGFEKLFF. The CDR3 DNA reads as TGTGCCAGCAGTTTTTCGGGGTTTGAAAAACTGTTTTTT.

This clonotype has a handful of counts. The J gene is TRBJ2-7, the V gene TRBV20-1; 7 bases fit TRBD2. The V gene's germline CDR1 is DFQATT and CDR2 SNEGSKA (reference sequence). The CDR3 is 13 residues long. CDR3 loop: CSTGGGLSYEQYF. The CDR3 DNA is TGCAGCACCGGGGGAGGGCTCTCCTACGAGCAGTACTTC.

This clonotype was counted a few times. J is TRBJ1-2 and V is TRBV5-1; D might be TRBD1 (5 bases). CDR3 length equals 16 residues. V was cut by 2 bases and J by 4 bases, with 18 bases left in between. Germline-derived CDR1 and CDR2 are SGHRS and YFSETQ. DNA of the CDR3: TGCGCCAGCAGCTTAGATGGCCATGGGGACGTCTATGGCTACACCTTC. It translates to CASSLDGHGDVYGYTF.

The rearrangement joins TRBV15 to TRBJ1-5; 8 positions agree with TRBD1. This CDR3 region has 17 residues. J lost 2 bases, V lost 6 bases, and 12 bases had no gene match. Germline lookup yields CDR1 LNHNV and CDR2 YYDKDF (reference sequence). The CDR3 nucleotides read TGTGCCACCAGGGCTGGACAGGGAGGAGGTGGCAATCAGCCCCAGCATTTT. Its translation: CATRAGQGGGGNQPQHF.

This clonotype is labeled medium-sized. The V and J genes are TRBV5-1 and TRBJ2-3; D not resolved. The V end lost 6 bases, the J end lost 0 bases, and 14 bases lay between the germline ends. Germline loops: CDR1 SGHRS, CDR2 YFSETQ. The CDR3 spans 15 residues. The CDR3 bases are TGCGCCAGCAAGGAATACAGTTCTAGCACAGATACGCAGTATTTT. Protein sequence: CASKEYSSSTDTQYF.

A single count supports this clonotype. The chain combines TRBV19 with TRBJ1-6; D is perhaps TRBD1 (5 bases). Trimming cost V 5 bases and J 5 bases, with 22 bases left between them. This CDR3 has 18 amino acids. From germline, CDR1 is LNHDA and CDR2 SQIVND (reference sequence). CDR3 in DNA: TGTGCCAGTAGTCCAGAGGCCGGGCCAGGGAGAAATAATTCACCCCTCCACTTT. It is translated as CASSPEAGPGRNNSPLHF. Using reference TRBV19 and TRBJ1-6 for the parts outside the CDR3, the full variable domain is DGGITQSPKYLFRKEGQNVTLSCEQNLNHDAMYWYRQDPGQGLRLIYYSQIVNDFQKGDIAEGYSVSREKKESFPLTVTSAQKNPTAFYLCASSPEAGPGRNNSPLHFGNGTRLTVT.

The chain links TRBV28 to TRBJ1-4; the D is unclear. This CDR3 spans 14 amino acids. Germline-derived CDR1 and CDR2 are MDHEN and SYDVKM. Trimming left V 2 bases short and J 0 bases short, with 4 bases between. The CDR3 loop reads CASSLPATNEKLFF. CDR3 sequence (DNA): TGTGCCAGCAGTTTACCTGCAACTAATGAAAAACTGTTTTTT.

This clonotype was detected only a few times. V usage is TRBV6-1 and J usage is TRBJ2-1; tentatively, D is TRBD1 or TRBD2 (6 bases each). This CDR3 has 16 residues. Per the germline V gene, CDR1 is MNHNS and CDR2 is SASEGT. The V end lost 5 bases, the J end lost 6 bases, and 20 bases lay between the germline ends. Here the CDR3 reads CASSTGALGRGNEQFF. CDR3 coding DNA: TGTGCCAGCAGTACGGGGGCGTTGGGTAGGGGCAATGAGCAGTTCTTC.

About this clonotype itself: The junction departs from the called germline gene at one end, perhaps through a read error. J is TRBJ1-1 and V is TRBV2, with 7 bases fitting TRBD1. This CDR3 is built from 15 residues. Germline CDR1 is SNHLY and CDR2 is FYNNEI. The CDR3 loop is CASIKGGGKGTEASF. The DNA of the CDR3 is TGTGCCAGCATCAAGGGAGGGGGCAAGGGGACTGAAGCTTCCTTT. Full variable domain (outside the CDR3, taken from reference TRBV2 and TRBJ1-1): EPEVTQTPSHQVTQMGQEVILRCVPISNHLYFYWYRQILGQKVEFLVSFYNNEISEKSEIFDDQFSVERPDGSNFTLKIRSTKLEDSAMYFCASIKGGGKGTEASFGQGTRLTVV.

V gene TRBV6-5 combines with J gene TRBJ1-2, with a possible D match to TRBD1 (5 bases). The length of the CDR3 is 14 residues. Per germline, CDR1 MNHEY and CDR2 SVGAGI. With 0 bases removed from V and 8 bases from J, the gap between germline ends came to 13 bases. The CDR3 nucleotides are TGTGCCAGCAGTTACTCCGGGACCGTTAAGGGCTACACCTTC. It encodes CASSYSGTVKGYTF.

This clonotype was observed a handful of times. This rearrangement joins TRBV20-1 to TRBJ1-1; D remains ambiguous. V was clipped by 3 bases and J by 0 bases, with 14 bases between them. This CDR3 has 15 residues. Germline V CDR1 and CDR2: DFQATT, SNEGSKA (reference sequence). In DNA form, the CDR3 reads TGCAGTGCTAGTCGGCATTCCACCATGAACACTGAAGCTTTCTTT. Its protein product is CSASRHSTMNTEAFF.